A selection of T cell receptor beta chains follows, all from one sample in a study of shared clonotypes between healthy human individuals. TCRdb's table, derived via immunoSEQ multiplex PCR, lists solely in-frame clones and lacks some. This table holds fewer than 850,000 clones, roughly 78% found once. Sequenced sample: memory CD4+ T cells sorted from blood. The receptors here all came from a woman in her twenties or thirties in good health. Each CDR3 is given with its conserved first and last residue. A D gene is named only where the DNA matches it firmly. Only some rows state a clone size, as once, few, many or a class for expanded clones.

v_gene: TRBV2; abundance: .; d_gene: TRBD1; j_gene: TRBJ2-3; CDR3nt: TGTGCCAGCAATTCAGGGGGCGGAGCGCCAGATACGCAGTATTTT; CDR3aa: CASNSGGGAPDTQYF
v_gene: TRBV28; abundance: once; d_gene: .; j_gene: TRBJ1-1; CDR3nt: TGTGCCAGCAGTTTGCTCCCCGGACGGGCTGAAGCTTTCTTT; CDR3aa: CASSLLPGRAEAFF
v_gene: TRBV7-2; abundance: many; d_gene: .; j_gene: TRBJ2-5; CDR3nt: TGTGCCAGCAGCACGTACCAAGAGACCCAGTACTTC; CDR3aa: CASSTYQETQYF
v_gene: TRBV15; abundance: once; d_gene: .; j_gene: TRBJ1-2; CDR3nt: TGTGCCACCAGCTCGTACGGGGCGAGCTACACCTTC; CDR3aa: CATSSYGASYTF
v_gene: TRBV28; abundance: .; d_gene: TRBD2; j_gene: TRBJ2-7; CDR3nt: TGTGCCAGCAGCTCTGGTGGGACTAACTATTACGAGCAGTACTTC; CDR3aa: CASSSGGTNYYEQYF
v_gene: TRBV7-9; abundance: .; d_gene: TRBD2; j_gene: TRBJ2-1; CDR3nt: TGTGCCAGGGAGGGACTACCCAATGAGCAGTTCTTC; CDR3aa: CAREGLPNEQFF
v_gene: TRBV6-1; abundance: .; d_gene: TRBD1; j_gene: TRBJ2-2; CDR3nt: TGTGCCAGTGACAGGGCCGGGGAGCTGTTTTTT; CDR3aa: CASDRAGELFF
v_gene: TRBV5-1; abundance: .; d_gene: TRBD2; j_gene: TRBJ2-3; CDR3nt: TGCGCCAGCAGCCCCGGGACTAGCGGGGGCACAGATACGCAGTATTTT; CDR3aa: CASSPGTSGGTDTQYF
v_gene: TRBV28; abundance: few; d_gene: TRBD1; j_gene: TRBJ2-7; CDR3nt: TGTGCCAGCAGTCTAAGTACAGGGGGGTCCTACGAGCAGTACTTC; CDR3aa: CASSLSTGGSYEQYF
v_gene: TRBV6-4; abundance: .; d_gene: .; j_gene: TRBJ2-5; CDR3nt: TGTGCCAGCAGTCTAACACAGGTAGAGACCCAGTACTTC; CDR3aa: CASSLTQVETQYF
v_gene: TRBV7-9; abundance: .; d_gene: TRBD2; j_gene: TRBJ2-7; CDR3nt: TGTGCCAGCAGCTTAGGGACTAGCGGGATCGAGCAGTACTTC; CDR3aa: CASSLGTSGIEQYF
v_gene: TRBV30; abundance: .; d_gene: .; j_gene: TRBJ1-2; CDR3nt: TGTGCCGATCGCGGGCAAACCTTC; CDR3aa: CADRGQTF
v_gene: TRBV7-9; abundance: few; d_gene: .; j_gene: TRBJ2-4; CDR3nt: TGTGCCAGCAGCTTAGACCCAGGGATGAGGGCGCTGGCCAAAAACATTCAGTACTTC; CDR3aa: CASSLDPGMRALAKNIQYF
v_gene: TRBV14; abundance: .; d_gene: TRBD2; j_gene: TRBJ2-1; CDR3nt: TGTGCCAGCAGCCAAGTTGCGGGAGCTTCCTACAATGAGCAGTTCTTC; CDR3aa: CASSQVAGASYNEQFF
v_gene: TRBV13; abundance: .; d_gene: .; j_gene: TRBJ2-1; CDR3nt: TGTGCCAGCAGCTCACCGACTAGAAGCAATGAGCAGTTCTTC; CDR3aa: CASSSPTRSNEQFF
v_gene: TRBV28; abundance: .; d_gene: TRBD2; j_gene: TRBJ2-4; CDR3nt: TGTGCCAGCCTTTTACCCCCTAGCGGGAGAGGTACCATTCAGTACTTC; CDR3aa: CASLLPPSGRGTIQYF
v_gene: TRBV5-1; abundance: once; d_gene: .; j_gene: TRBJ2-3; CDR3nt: TGCGCCAGCAGCCGGACGACACCTAGCACAGATACGCAGTATTTT; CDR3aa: CASSRTTPSTDTQYF
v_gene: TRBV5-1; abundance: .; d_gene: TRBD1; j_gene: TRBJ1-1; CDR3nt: TGCGCCAGCAGCGCGACAGGGATAAGGACTGAAGCTTTCTTT; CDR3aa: CASSATGIRTEAFF
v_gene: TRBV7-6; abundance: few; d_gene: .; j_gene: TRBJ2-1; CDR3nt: TGTGCCAGCAGCCAGTGGGCGGAGGAGCAGTTCTTC; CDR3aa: CASSQWAEEQFF
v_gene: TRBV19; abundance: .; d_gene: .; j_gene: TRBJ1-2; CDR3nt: TGTGCCAGTATGGGGCAGGGTTTTGGGAAGTTGAATGGCTACACCTTC; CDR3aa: CASMGQGFGKLNGYTF
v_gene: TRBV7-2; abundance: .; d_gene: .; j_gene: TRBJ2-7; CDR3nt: TGTGCCAGCAGCAGAGACAGAGGCTCCTACGAGCAGTACTTC; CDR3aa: CASSRDRGSYEQYF
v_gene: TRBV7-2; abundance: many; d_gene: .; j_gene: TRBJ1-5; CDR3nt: TGTGCCAGCAGCCTGGACACCCTTACTCCCCAGCCCCAGCATTTT; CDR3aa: CASSLDTLTPQPQHF
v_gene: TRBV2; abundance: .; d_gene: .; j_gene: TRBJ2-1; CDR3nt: TGTGCCAGCAGTGCCCGAGTGGGGGCCTACAATGAGCAGTTCTTC; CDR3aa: CASSARVGAYNEQFF
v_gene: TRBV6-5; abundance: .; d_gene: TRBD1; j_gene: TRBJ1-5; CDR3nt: TGTGCCAGCAGTAGGGACAGGGTTGGGTCCCAGCATTTT; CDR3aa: CASSRDRVGSQHF
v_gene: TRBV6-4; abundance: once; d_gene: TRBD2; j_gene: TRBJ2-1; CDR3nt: TGTGCCAGCAGCCCCGGCACTAGCGGTCGGTTCGGGCAGTTCTTC; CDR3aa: CASSPGTSGRFGQFF
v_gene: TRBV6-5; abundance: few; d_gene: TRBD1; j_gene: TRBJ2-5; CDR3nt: TGTGCCAGCAGTGGACAGGGGATGGGGACCCAGTACTTC; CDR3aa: CASSGQGMGTQYF
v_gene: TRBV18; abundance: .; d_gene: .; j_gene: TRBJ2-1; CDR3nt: TGTGCCAGCTCACCAGGGGTCGGCAATGAGCAGTTCTTC; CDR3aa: CASSPGVGNEQFF
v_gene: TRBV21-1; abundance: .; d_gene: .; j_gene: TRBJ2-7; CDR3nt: TGTGCCAGCAGCAAACATGGCCCATCCTACGAGCAGTACTTC; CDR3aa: CASSKHGPSYEQYF
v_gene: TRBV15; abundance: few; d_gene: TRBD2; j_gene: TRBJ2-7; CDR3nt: TGTGCCACCAGCAGAGCCCACCTAACTAGCGACTCCTACGAGCAGTACTTC; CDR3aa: CATSRAHLTSDSYEQYF
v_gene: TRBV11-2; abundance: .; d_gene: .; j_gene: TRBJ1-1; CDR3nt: TGTGCCAGCAGACGACAACAGGGAGAAGCTTTCTTT; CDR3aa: CASRRQQGEAFF
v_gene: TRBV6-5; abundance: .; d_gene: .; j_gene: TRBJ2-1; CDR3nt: TGTGCCAGCAGTTACTACTCTGGGCATGAGCAGTTCTTC; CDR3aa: CASSYYSGHEQFF
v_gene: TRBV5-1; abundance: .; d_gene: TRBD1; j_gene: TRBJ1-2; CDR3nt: TGCGCCAGCAGCTGGGGACAGGCAAACCGGGGCTACACCTTC; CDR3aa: CASSWGQANRGYTF
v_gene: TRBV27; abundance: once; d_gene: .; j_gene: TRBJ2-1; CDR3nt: TGTGCCAGCAGATCATTTACGGCATCCTACAATGAGCAGTTCTTC; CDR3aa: CASRSFTASYNEQFF
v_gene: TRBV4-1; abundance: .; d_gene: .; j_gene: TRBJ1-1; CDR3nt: TGCGCCAGCAGCCAAGAGGGAGGGCCTTATGCAATGAACACTGAAGCTTTCTTT; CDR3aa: CASSQEGGPYAMNTEAFF
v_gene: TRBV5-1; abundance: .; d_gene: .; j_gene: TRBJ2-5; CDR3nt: TGCGCCAGCAGCTTCGGGGTTGATACGGAGCAGTACTTC; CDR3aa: CASSFGVDTEQYF
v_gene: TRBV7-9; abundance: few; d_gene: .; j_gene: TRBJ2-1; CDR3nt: TGTGCCAGCAGCTTAGGGGCGGGAAGCTCCTACAATGAGCAGTTCTTC; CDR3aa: CASSLGAGSSYNEQFF
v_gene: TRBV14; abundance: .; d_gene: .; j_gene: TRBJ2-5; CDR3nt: TGTGCCAGCAGCCACGGCCTGTTGGAGACCCAGTACTTC; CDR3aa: CASSHGLLETQYF
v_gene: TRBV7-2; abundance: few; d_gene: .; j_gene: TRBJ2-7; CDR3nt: TGTGCCAGCAGCCCCTCATGGCTAAGCTCCTACGAGCAGTACTTC; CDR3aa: CASSPSWLSSYEQYF
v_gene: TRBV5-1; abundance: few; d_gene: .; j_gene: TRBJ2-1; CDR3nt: TGCGCCAGCAGCTTGGACTACAACTCCTACAATGAGCAGTTCTTC; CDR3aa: CASSLDYNSYNEQFF
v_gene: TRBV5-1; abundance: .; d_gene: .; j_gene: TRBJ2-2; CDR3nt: TGCGCCAGCAGCTTGCGGCAGGCCGGGGAGCTGTTTTTT; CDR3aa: CASSLRQAGELFF
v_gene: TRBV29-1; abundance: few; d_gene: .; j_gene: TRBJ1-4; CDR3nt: TGCAGCGTCGGGTGGACGTCTGATACTAATGAAAAACTGTTTTTT; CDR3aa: CSVGWTSDTNEKLFF
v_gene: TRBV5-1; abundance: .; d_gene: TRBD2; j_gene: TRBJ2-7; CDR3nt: TGCGCCAGCAGCCCAGTGGGGACTAGCGGGAAGTACGAGCAGTACTTC; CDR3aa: CASSPVGTSGKYEQYF
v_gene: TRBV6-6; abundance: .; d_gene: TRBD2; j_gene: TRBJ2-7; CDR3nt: TGTGCCAGCAGGGGAGATAGCGGGAGGGATGGCTACGAGCAGTACTTC; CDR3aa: CASRGDSGRDGYEQYF
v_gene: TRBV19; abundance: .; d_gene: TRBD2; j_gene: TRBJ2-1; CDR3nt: TGTGCCACCCACTTAGCGGGTGCCTACAATGAGCAGTTCTTC; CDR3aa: CATHLAGAYNEQFF